This T cell receptor (beta chain) derives from a study of cytomegalovirus exposure and HLA in healthy donors (dated by TCRdb to 2015 to 2018). Background for the entire study: According to an earlier analysis of a few hundred of the donors, about 179 million T cells yielded some 120 million unique TCR beta sequences and 250 to 350 Gb of sequence data. Alongside the repertoire data, information on donor age, sex, ethnicity and CMV serostatus was compiled. HLA typing included class I and class II loci at four-digit resolution. Because of strong linkage in the cohort, roughly five DR-DQ haplotypes were treated as single units for association and clustering. Of the 398 genotyped donors, 80% to 90% were placed in the genetic ancestry cluster associated with self-reported Caucasian donors. The number of donors typed differed by locus, with about 629-630 for A, B, C, DRB1 and DQB1, about 500 for DQA1, 600 to 610 for DPA1, and over 400 for DPB1. To predict cytomegalovirus infection status, the study combined high-throughput TCR immunosequencing, statistical association of individual TCRs with disease status, and machine learning. On average, around 230,000 unique TCR beta nucleotide sequences were sequenced per donor among 300 to 500 genotyped donors of the cohort, with roughly 18% of those sequences being non-productive. To decide whether each TCR beta V gene segment behaved as functional or pseudogenic, an earlier analysis of approximately 600 of the donors relied on high-throughput TCR beta sequencing. Every discovery cohort repertoire had been produced on one sequencing platform. The study aimed to test whether cataloging public T cell receptors could reveal signatures of past pathogen exposure. In the later analysis, no new phenotypic data were used to find candidate immune exposures; instead, reliance was placed on TCR beta sequences and their occurrence across donors. Genome-wide SNP genotypes for about three fifths of the 666 donors were used in a later genetic analysis, which treated that subset as a discovery cohort. The study used immunosequencing to profile the T cell repertoires of several hundred subjects and linked those repertoires to cytomegalovirus serostatus. In a later analysis, previously published TCR beta repertoires from hundreds of donors were re-analyzed and high-resolution HLA genotyping was added so that TCR occurrence patterns could be studied. A separate validation cohort of about 110 different subjects was used in addition to the approximately 670-subject first cohort. About 280 gigabases of sequencing data and roughly 80 million unique TCR sequences made up an early release that covered fewer than 650 HLA-typed donors. What the work shows at the level of the full study, not this receptor alone: Some IMGT-functional V segments, including TRBV6-2 and TRBV6-3, could not be told apart with the 87-base-pair reads, so those segments were excluded. Across donors, most TCR sequences were observed very rarely, whereas some public TCRs were present in many individuals. Strong co-occurrence of HLA alleles, especially DR and DQ, made assigning TCR associations to individual alleles difficult. Roughly uniform sequencing depth across donors was assumed in presence/absence analyses, although this assumption may not hold. CMV serostatus was the only immune exposure information available for the cohort. Because HLA typing was missing for some donors at each locus, association tests included only the typed subset. A group of highly shared sequence variants was considered likely to be a technical artifact of the sequencing pipeline. According to a later analysis, parvovirus B19, influenza, CMV and Epstein-Barr virus appeared linked to several top co-occurrence clusters. In an earlier analysis of around 600 of the donors, most TCR beta V segments were observed in productive rearrangements about 90% or about 30% of the time, broadly matching IMGT annotations. According to a later genetic analysis, donors in an Asian-associated ancestry cluster had fewer N-insertions in productive TCRs than the roughly 700-donor mean. At a false discovery rate of 0.05, a later analysis linked about 16,000 TCR beta sequences to specific HLA alleles. The classifier was reported to diagnose cytomegalovirus status with high specificity and sensitivity in both the original cohort and the validation cohort. According to a later analysis, TCR association rates differed among HLA loci, with DRB1 alleles showing the most associated TCRs and HLA-C alleles showing the fewest. The earlier analysis of about 600 of the donors excluded roughly 17 rarely observed V segments, including chromosome 9 orphons, because counts were too low. A further reported finding was that TCR beta sequences accurately predicted the HLA-A and HLA-B alleles for most subjects in the first cohort. An association between a missense DCLRE1C variant and V-gene and J-gene trimming of TCR beta chains was found in a later genetic analysis and replicated in an independent cohort. This cohort had only TCR beta chains sequenced, and the lack of alpha or paired-chain data limited which features could be detected. In a later analysis, HLA-associated TCR beta chains showed more clonal expansion and lower generation probabilities than non-associated chains that were equally common. According to a later analysis, most CMV-associated TCR beta chains appeared to be HLA-restricted, and the HLA associations seemed to be driven largely by CMV exposure. The study listed 150 to 200 TCR beta chains as associated with cytomegalovirus. Correlated functional status among segregating V segments might be attributable to linkage disequilibrium, but an unknown experimental factor could not be ruled out. The authors suggested that the approach could potentially be extended to other disease states and immunological phenotypes. In vitro tests confirmed that a few of the cytomegalovirus-associated TCR beta chains recognize cytomegalovirus antigens.

Inclusive of the bounding cysteine and phenylalanine, the CDR3 is 13 residues long. This entry keeps only the CDR3 DNA: 39 bases, framed from base 1. The trim is 6 bases for V and 5 bases for J, with a gap of 14 bases between the germline ends. CDR1 and CDR2, looked up from the germline V gene, are SGDLS and YYNGEE. In total, 666 healthy bone marrow donors made up the cohort. Cohort members were all nominally healthy when sampled, although unrecorded immune exposures were likely present. The donor was CMV seronegative and belonged to the group of 350 to 400 seronegative cohort members. A peripheral blood sample was collected from each donor, and TCR beta sequencing was performed on peripheral blood mononuclear cells. The Qiagen DNeasy Blood Extraction Kit was used to extract genomic DNA from the blood cell samples. For this clone: Its binding antigen is unknown. No much larger clonotype is one base removed from it; base qualities were not supplied.

The library was made by the immunoSEQ multiplex PCR assay. A mixture of 60 forward primers for TCR Vbeta segments and 13 reverse primers for TCR Jbeta segments was used in the multiplex PCR. The CDR3 region of rearranged TCR beta genes was amplified from genomic DNA with a multiplex PCR assay. On the Illumina HiSeq System, the amplified TCR beta libraries were sequenced as 87-base-pair reads. As for the original processing: In a later analysis, tens of millions of unique TCR beta chains were counted across the 690 or so repertoires, and approximately 9.9 million of these chains were shared by at least two donors. To remove PCR and sequencing errors, raw reads were error-corrected and collapsed into unique sequences using a nearest-neighbor algorithm that merged closely related sequences. To assign V, D and J gene segments, CDR3 sequences were aligned to IMGT reference sequences. For a sequence to be retained, at least a six-nucleotide match to both a V gene segment and a J gene segment was required. A rearrangement was called productive if the CDR3 had no stop codons and remained in frame with V and J, and every other rearrangement was called non-productive. Following IMGT convention, CDR3 was defined as the stretch from the second conserved V-encoded cysteine up to the conserved J-encoded phenylalanine. Sequences without an unambiguous match to a single V gene segment were excluded from the earlier analysis of 500 to 700 of the donors. In an earlier analysis of approximately 550 of the donors, V segments were called functional above 56.7% productive rearrangements and were called segregating when the between-donor standard deviation exceeded 5%. To diagnose cytomegalovirus status from the catalog of TCR beta chain sequences, a statistical classification framework was built. V and J gene assignment, in a later analysis, came from comparing TCR nucleotide sequences with IMGT/GENE-DB human TR gene sequences. The TCRdist pipeline was used in a later analysis to assign CDR3 sequences and most-parsimonious VDJ recombination scenarios. A later analysis defined each TCR beta chain by its CDR3 amino acid sequence plus V-gene family, and excluded reads lacking a unique V-gene family. A later analysis removed several hundred highly shared, low-generation-probability nucleotide sequences to deal with suspected cross-contamination and a sequencing artifact. For each public chain, a later analysis derived a clonal expansion index from normalized ranks of inferred template counts within each repertoire. A later analysis computed generation probabilities with a VDJ recombination model fitted to out-of-frame rearrangements, and checked the results against IGoR. In a later analysis, TCR-TCR, TCR-HLA and TCR-CMV co-occurrence was scored with hypergeometric tests, and a repertoire-size bias correction was applied to TCR pairs. False discovery rates were estimated in a later analysis by permuting HLA or CMV assignments 20 times. A later analysis grouped co-occurring TCRs with DBSCAN, adding TCRdist sequence similarity when clustering within HLA-allele-positive subsets. For co-occurrence clustering, repertoires with fewer than 30,000 or more than 120,000 public chains were excluded, along with about five repertoires with anomalous nucleotide sharing. Not all clones reach the TCRdb copy of this immuneACCESS table, which keeps in-frame sequences only. Checked studies attribute under half of the gap to unresolved V genes and leave the rest unexplained. From that table come the V and J calls and clone size; the DNA was used to work out D and trimming. This sample gives roughly 200,000 clones in total; roughly four fifths of them show up just once. Roughly 2% of the sample is in the top ten clones.

The sequence came from a man between 25 and 39 years old in good health and CMV-seronegative. Sequenced: PBMCs. The sequence links TRBV9 to TRBJ1-1; tentative D gene TRBD1, with 5 bases matching. Here is the DNA: TGTGCCAGCACCCCGGGGGGGGGAACTGAAGCTTTCTTT. The resulting protein is CASTPGGGTEAFF.